The clone carrying this TCR beta chain was detected ten times or more. As yet, its antigen is unknown. Germline V CDR1 and CDR2: GTSNPN, SVGIG (reference sequence). The germline V and J ends were trimmed by 2 bases and 0 bases, with 13 bases remaining between them. This CDR3 has 15 amino acids. The record originates from a study of regulatory T cells in long-lasting Graves disease. Arm-PCR of CDR3 regions and iRepertoire HTBI primers were used to build TCR beta libraries. MiXCR was run by TCRdb on the multiplex PCR reads, yielding one entry per CDR3 protein. The repertoire holds about 370,000 distinct CDR3 sequences, with roughly 16% as singletons. Study findings and constraints: Newly diagnosed disease favored TRBV20-1 and TRBJ2-1 over persistent disease. Persistent patients shared under 3,000 public clonotypes among themselves. Newly diagnosed patients shared fewer, at some 900.

Time point specified: newly diagnosed GD, antithyroid drugs for less than 3 months. From RNA extracted from PBMCs, the TCR library was made. An endocrinology department located in Xi'an, China, was where the patients came from. As collected, the peripheral blood samples measured roughly 8.6 milliliters each and went into EDTA tubes. The clonotype was recovered from a female donor with Graves disease. Sample: peripheral blood mononuclear cells (PBMCs), taken at new diagnosis, from a patient treated with antithyroid drugs. The V and J genes are TRBV30 and TRBJ1-1, with D unresolved. CDR3 residues: CAWSISSLMNTEAFF. The CDR3 region has the DNA TGTGCCTGGAGTATCTCGAGCCTTATGAACACTGAAGCTTTCTTT.